The 18 T cell receptor beta chains presented below share a single source sample, sequenced in a study of blood T cell repertoires in COVID-19. Data came from immunoSEQ multiplex PCR; TCRdb stores just in-frame clones and leaves some out. The table records some 250,000 clones, around 84% of them present only once. Sequencing input: peripheral blood. These receptors were obtained from a man aged 60 to 75 with acute or convalescent COVID-19.

The chain uses TRBV12-5 and TRBJ2-3; D may be TRBD1 (6 bases). Germline V gives CDR1 LGHNT, CDR2 FRNRAP. The V gene lost 6 bases and the J gene lost 6 bases, with 13 bases spanning the gap. The CDR3 runs to 13 residues. CDR3: CASGLQGSDTQYF. As DNA, the CDR3 is TGTGCTAGTGGCTTACAGGGAAGTGATACGCAGTATTTT.

V and J are TRBV5-6 and TRBJ1-1; TRBD1 might be the D (5 bases). Trimming shortened V by 9 bases and J by 6 bases, and 27 bases separated the two germline ends. CDR3 length: 16 residues. CDR1 and CDR2 from the germline V gene are SGHDT and YYEEEE. The CDR3 loop reads CAKKVGGRRDLAEAFF. The CDR3, as DNA: TGTGCCAAGAAGGTCGGGGGACGTCGCGATCTGGCTGAAGCTTTCTTT.

The chain employs TRBV28 and TRBJ1-2; D is unresolved. V shed 6 bases and J shed 7 bases, with 6 bases lying between them. Germline CDR1 is MDHEN and CDR2 is SYDVKM. The CDR3 contains 10 residues. The CDR3 coding sequence is TGTGCCAGCAGGGGAGGTGGCTACACCTTC. Translated: CASRGGGYTF.

This clone appeared a few times. The CDR3 loop is CASSLEGLGGQRIEQYF. In DNA form, the CDR3 reads TGTGCCAGCAGCTTAGAAGGTCTAGGGGGACAGCGTATTGAGCAGTACTTC. V and J are TRBV7-2 and TRBJ2-7; 7 bases map to TRBD1. V gave up 1 base and J gave up 7 bases; unmatched junction bases: 16. The CDR3 has 17 amino acids. Germline lookup yields CDR1 SGHTA and CDR2 FQGNSA.

The chain employs TRBV21-1 and TRBJ2-6; the table's TRBD1 call for D was not verified on the DNA. TRBV21-1 is a pseudogene locus. CDR3 size: 22 residues. The CDR3 protein is CASSKYKRLDTGGATGANVLTF. CDR3 DNA sequence: TGTGCCAGCAGCAAATATAAAAGGTTGGATACAGGGGGCGCAACTGGGGCCAACGTCCTGACTTTC.

This clone was recorded only once. The chain uses TRBV7-3 and TRBJ2-4; 7 positions agree with TRBD2. V lost 3 bases, J lost 5 bases, and 4 bases stayed unmatched. CDR1 is SGHTA and CDR2 is FQGTGA in the germline V gene. The CDR3 consists of 14 residues. CDR3 region: CASSLGGTQNIQYF. The CDR3 nucleotides read TGTGCCAGCAGCTTGGGAGGGACCCAAAACATTCAGTACTTC.

The J gene is TRBJ2-7, the V gene TRBV18, with 9 bases fitting TRBD1. Per the germline V gene, CDR1 is KGHSH and CDR2 is LQKENI. V trimming: 3 bases; J trimming: 5 bases; junction bases outside the gene matches: 8. This CDR3 comprises 15 residues. The CDR3: CASSPGTGSFNEQYF. DNA for the CDR3: TGTGCCAGCTCACCCGGGACAGGGAGTTTCAACGAGCAGTACTTC.

This sequence joins TRBV18 and TRBJ2-7; D uncertain. V was shortened by 1 base and J by 5 bases, with 12 bases between the two germline ends. The germline gives CDR1 KGHSH, CDR2 LQKENI. The CDR3 is made up of 14 amino acids. The CDR3 is CASSPRQDTNEQYF. For the CDR3, the DNA is TGTGCCAGCTCACCACGGCAAGATACGAACGAGCAGTACTTC. Filled out from reference TRBV18 and TRBJ2-7, the complete variable domain reads NAGVMQNPRHLVRRRGQEARLRCSPMKGHSHVYWYRQLPEEGLKFMVYLQKENIIDESGMPKERFSAEFPKEGPSILRIQQVVRGDSAAYFCASSPRQDTNEQYFGPGTRLTVT.

The gene calls are TRBV7-9 and TRBJ2-3; possibly TRBD1 for D (6 bases). CDR1 is SEHNR and CDR2 is FQNEAQ in the germline V gene (reference sequence). The CDR3 runs to 18 residues. V shed 0 bases and J shed 1 base, with 17 bases lying between them. CDR3 amino acids: CASSLARGLLAGTDTQYF. DNA of the CDR3: TGTGCCAGCAGCTTAGCGAGGGGGTTGCTAGCAGGCACAGATACGCAGTATTTT.

This clone is a singleton in its sample. The chain links TRBV3-1 (or the pseudogene TRBV3-2) to TRBJ2-7; TRBD2 aligns across 14 bases. CDR1 and CDR2 (germline): LGHDT, YNNKEL (reference sequence). This CDR3 is built from 20 residues. After removal of 4 bases from V and 2 bases from J, the junction contained 16 bases not matched to a gene. The CDR3 region is CASSRGSGTSGSVWAYEQYF. CDR3 bases: TGTGCCAGCAGCCGGGGTTCCGGGACTAGCGGGAGCGTTTGGGCCTACGAGCAGTACTTC.

The chain links TRBV5-1 to TRBJ1-1; 8 bases fit TRBD1. The V and J ends lost 4 bases and 1 base, in that order; junction bases with no gene match: 3. The germline gives CDR1 SGHRS, CDR2 YFSETQ. The CDR3 loop spans 14 amino acids. CDR3 sequence: CASSPQGANTEAFF. The CDR3 DNA sequence: TGCGCCAGCAGCCCCCAGGGGGCGAACACTGAAGCTTTCTTT.

The chain has TRBV12-3 or TRBV12-4 and TRBJ1-2; the D gene is possibly TRBD1 (5 bases). V was cut by 1 base and J by 3 bases, with 6 bases left in between. The CDR3 length is 13 residues. The CDR3 here is CASSLVGDYGYTF. CDR3 DNA: TGTGCCAGCAGTTTAGTAGGGGACTATGGCTACACCTTC.

V usage is TRBV3-1 (or the pseudogene TRBV3-2) and J usage is TRBJ2-5; D call uncertain. Germline CDR1 LGHDT, CDR2 YNNKEL (reference sequence). Trimming took 5 bases from V and 0 from J, leaving 10 bases between them. This CDR3 comprises 14 residues. The CDR3: CASSYLRDQETQYF. The CDR3 nucleotides read TGTGCCAGCAGCTACCTCCGGGACCAAGAGACCCAGTACTTC.

The chain is built from TRBV9 and TRBJ1-2, with TRBD1 as a possible D gene (5 bases). Germline V gene lookup returns CDR1 SGDLS and CDR2 YYNGEE. Trimming took 3 bases from V and 1 from J, leaving 10 bases between them. This CDR3 contains 14 residues. CDR3 sequence (DNA): TGTGCCAGCAGCGAGGCAGGGTTTAACTATGGCTACACCTTC. Its protein is CASSEAGFNYGYTF.

V usage is TRBV10-3 and J usage is TRBJ1-1, with 8 bases identical to TRBD1. With V trimmed by 3 bases and J by 4 bases, 10 bases remained unmatched. This CDR3 has 16 residues. Looked up from germline, CDR1 is ENHRY and CDR2 is SYGVKD. Here the CDR3 reads CAISDHKQGGITEAFF. In nucleotides, the CDR3 is TGTGCCATCAGTGACCACAAACAGGGGGGGATCACTGAAGCTTTCTTT.

The V gene is TRBV28, the J gene TRBJ1-2, with TRBD1 as a possible D gene (6 bases). There are 13 residues in the CDR3. The V end lost 2 bases, the J end lost 4 bases, and 8 bases lay between the germline ends. Germline V lookup: CDR1 MDHEN, CDR2 SYDVKM. CDR3 DNA sequence: TGTGCCAGCAGTTTACGGGACACCTATGGCTACACCTTC. Translation: CASSLRDTYGYTF.

V gene TRBV7-3 combines with J gene TRBJ2-2; 14 nucleotides agree with TRBD2. The CDR3 spans 16 residues. V lost 3 bases, J lost 4 bases, and 1 base stayed unmatched. Per the germline V gene, CDR1 is SGHTA and CDR2 is FQGTGA. CDR3 protein: CASSFGTSGGTGELFF. In DNA form, the CDR3 reads TGTGCCAGCAGCTTCGGGACTAGCGGGGGCACCGGGGAGCTGTTTTTT.

This clone was seen only a few times. The V gene is TRBV5-1, the J gene TRBJ2-2; D is possibly TRBD2 (6 bases). Germline lookup yields CDR1 SGHRS and CDR2 YFSETQ. CDR3 length equals 15 residues. V gave up 5 bases and J gave up 0 bases, with 11 bases separating them. The DNA of the CDR3 is TGCGCCAGCAGAGGTAGCGGAGCGAACACCGGGGAGCTGTTTTTT. The encoded protein is CASRGSGANTGELFF.